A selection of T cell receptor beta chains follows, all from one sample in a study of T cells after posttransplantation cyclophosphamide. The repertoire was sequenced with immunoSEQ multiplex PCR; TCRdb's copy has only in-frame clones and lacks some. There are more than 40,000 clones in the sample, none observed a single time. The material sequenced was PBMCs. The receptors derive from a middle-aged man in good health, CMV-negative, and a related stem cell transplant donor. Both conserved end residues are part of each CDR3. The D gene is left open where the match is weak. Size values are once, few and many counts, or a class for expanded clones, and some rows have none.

cdr3_nt: TGTGCCAGCACCTTTAGAGTGGCGGGAGGAGGGTGGAAAGAGACCCAGTACTTC
cdr3_aa: CASTFRVAGGGWKETQYF
clone_size: many
j_call: TRBJ2-5
d_call: TRBD2
v_call: TRBV25-1

cdr3_nt: TGTGCCAGCAGCGTAGGGACAGTCCAAGAGACCCAGTACTTC
cdr3_aa: CASSVGTVQETQYF
clone_size: many
j_call: TRBJ2-5
d_call: -
v_call: TRBV9

cdr3_nt: TGTGCCAGCAGCGAGACTAGCGGGAACTACGAGCAGTACTTC
cdr3_aa: CASSETSGNYEQYF
clone_size: many
j_call: TRBJ2-7
d_call: TRBD2
v_call: TRBV9

cdr3_nt: TGTGCCTGGAGTGTCACAGGGCTCGGCAATCAGCCCCAGCATTTT
cdr3_aa: CAWSVTGLGNQPQHF
clone_size: many
j_call: TRBJ1-5
d_call: -
v_call: TRBV30

cdr3_nt: TGTGCCAGCAGTTCCCCTTCGGGACAGGGGAATCAGCCCCAGCATTTT
cdr3_aa: CASSSPSGQGNQPQHF
clone_size: many
j_call: TRBJ1-5
d_call: TRBD1
v_call: TRBV28

cdr3_nt: TGTGCCAGCAGTTACTCATGGGGGGAAGAGACCCAGTACTTC
cdr3_aa: CASSYSWGEETQYF
clone_size: many
j_call: TRBJ2-5
d_call: -
v_call: TRBV6-6

cdr3_nt: TGCGCCAGCAGCCACCTTCTGACAGGGAACACTGAAGCTTTCTTT
cdr3_aa: CASSHLLTGNTEAFF
clone_size: many
j_call: TRBJ1-1
d_call: -
v_call: TRBV4-3

cdr3_nt: TGTGCCAGCAGCCCTAGCGGGAGTTCCTACAATGAGCAGTTCTTC
cdr3_aa: CASSPSGSSYNEQFF
clone_size: few
j_call: TRBJ2-1
d_call: TRBD2
v_call: TRBV5-4

cdr3_nt: TGTGCCAGCAGCTTAGCCACTATAGCGGATACGCAGTATTTT
cdr3_aa: CASSLATIADTQYF
clone_size: many
j_call: TRBJ2-3
d_call: -
v_call: TRBV7-2

cdr3_nt: TGTGCCAGCAGCTTAGCACTAAACACTGAAGCTTTCTTT
cdr3_aa: CASSLALNTEAFF
clone_size: many
j_call: TRBJ1-1
d_call: -
v_call: TRBV11-2

cdr3_nt: TGTGCCAGCAGTTTAATTATGGGGGCAGGAGAAGTGGACACTGAAGCTTTCTTT
cdr3_aa: CASSLIMGAGEVDTEAFF
clone_size: many
j_call: TRBJ1-1
d_call: -
v_call: TRBV28

cdr3_nt: TGCGCCAGCAGTGACCAAAGCGGGTACAATGAGCAGTTCTTC
cdr3_aa: CASSDQSGYNEQFF
clone_size: many
j_call: TRBJ2-1
d_call: -
v_call: TRBV10-1

cdr3_nt: TGTGCCAGCAGTGACTACGGGACAGGGGCCTACGAGCAGTACTTC
cdr3_aa: CASSDYGTGAYEQYF
clone_size: many
j_call: TRBJ2-7
d_call: TRBD1
v_call: TRBV6-1

cdr3_nt: TGTGCCAGCAGTTTGACAGGGACTGCGGGCAATCAGCCCCAGCATTTT
cdr3_aa: CASSLTGTAGNQPQHF
clone_size: many
j_call: TRBJ1-5
d_call: TRBD1
v_call: TRBV6-5

cdr3_nt: TGCAGCGGTTTCCTGAGCTCCTACAATGAGCAGTTCTTC
cdr3_aa: CSGFLSSYNEQFF
clone_size: many
j_call: TRBJ2-1
d_call: -
v_call: TRBV29-1

cdr3_nt: TGTGCCAGCAGCTTGGAGGGGACCGAGCAGTACTTC
cdr3_aa: CASSLEGTEQYF
clone_size: many
j_call: TRBJ2-7
d_call: -
v_call: TRBV11-3

cdr3_nt: TGTGCCAGCAGCCTAGCGGAGGGGTACCAAGAGACCCAGTACTTC
cdr3_aa: CASSLAEGYQETQYF
clone_size: many
j_call: TRBJ2-5
d_call: TRBD2
v_call: TRBV19

cdr3_nt: TGTGCCAGCAGCCCCCCTTGGAGTGCCGAGCAGTACTTC
cdr3_aa: CASSPPWSAEQYF
clone_size: many
j_call: TRBJ2-7
d_call: -
v_call: TRBV6-5

cdr3_nt: TGTGCCAGCAGCCAATTTTGGCAGGGGAACTTAGTTCAGCCCCAGCATTTT
cdr3_aa: CASSQFWQGNLVQPQHF
clone_size: many
j_call: TRBJ1-5
d_call: -
v_call: TRBV16

cdr3_nt: TGTGCCAGCAGTGAGGGGGACAGCCCCGGGACTGGATACGAGCAGTACTTC
cdr3_aa: CASSEGDSPGTGYEQYF
clone_size: many
j_call: TRBJ2-7
d_call: -
v_call: TRBV25-1

cdr3_nt: TGTGCCAGCAGTTTACTGGCGGGAGGGCCGTTGAGGGAGACCCAGTACTTC
cdr3_aa: CASSLLAGGPLRETQYF
clone_size: many
j_call: TRBJ2-5
d_call: TRBD2
v_call: TRBV27

cdr3_nt: TGTGCCAGCAGCGGGGGAGACAGGGGGTCCTACGATGAGCAGTTCTTC
cdr3_aa: CASSGGDRGSYDEQFF
clone_size: -
j_call: TRBJ2-1
d_call: TRBD1
v_call: TRBV11-2

cdr3_nt: TGTGCCAGCAGTGAGGAAGGGGGACCTAGCAATCAGCCCCAGCATTTT
cdr3_aa: CASSEEGGPSNQPQHF
clone_size: many
j_call: TRBJ1-5
d_call: -
v_call: TRBV25-1

cdr3_nt: TGTGCCACCAAGACAGGGGATAGCACAGATACGCAGTATTTT
cdr3_aa: CATKTGDSTDTQYF
clone_size: many
j_call: TRBJ2-3
d_call: TRBD1
v_call: TRBV6-1

cdr3_nt: TGTGCCAGCAGCCCGCCTGGGCAGATAGACGAGCAGTACTTC
cdr3_aa: CASSPPGQIDEQYF
clone_size: many
j_call: TRBJ2-7
d_call: -
v_call: TRBV5-8

cdr3_nt: TGTGCCAGCTGGGACAGTTTAAAAAACATTCAGTACTTC
cdr3_aa: CASWDSLKNIQYF
clone_size: many
j_call: TRBJ2-4
d_call: TRBD1
v_call: TRBV25-1

cdr3_nt: TGTGCCAGCAGTGAAATGGGCAAAGAAGAGACCCAGTACTTC
cdr3_aa: CASSEMGKEETQYF
clone_size: many
j_call: TRBJ2-5
d_call: -
v_call: TRBV2

cdr3_nt: TGTGCCAGCAGTGTGGGCCTACAGGATACGCAGTATTTT
cdr3_aa: CASSVGLQDTQYF
clone_size: many
j_call: TRBJ2-3
d_call: -
v_call: TRBV2

cdr3_nt: TGTGCCTGGAGTGCAGGGGGCCGTAGCAATCAGCCCCAGCATTTT
cdr3_aa: CAWSAGGRSNQPQHF
clone_size: many
j_call: TRBJ1-5
d_call: TRBD1
v_call: TRBV30

cdr3_nt: TGTGCCAGCAGTTTGGACGGGGAGGGAAATACGCAGTATTTT
cdr3_aa: CASSLDGEGNTQYF
clone_size: few
j_call: TRBJ2-3
d_call: TRBD2
v_call: TRBV27

cdr3_nt: TGTGCTAGTGGTTTGCCCCTCTTGGGGGAGCGGGTACGTTGCGAGCAGTACTTC
cdr3_aa: CASGLPLLGERVRCEQYF
clone_size: many
j_call: TRBJ2-7
d_call: -
v_call: TRBV12-5

cdr3_nt: TGTGCCAGCAGGCGACTATATAAGGGGGATCGGGCAGATACGCAGTATTTT
cdr3_aa: CASRRLYKGDRADTQYF
clone_size: -
j_call: TRBJ2-3
d_call: -
v_call: TRBV27

cdr3_nt: TGTGCCAGTAGTATGTTTCGAGGAAGGAACACTGAAGCTTTCTTT
cdr3_aa: CASSMFRGRNTEAFF
clone_size: many
j_call: TRBJ1-1
d_call: -
v_call: TRBV19

cdr3_nt: TGTGCCAGCAGCCAAGAAGGCGACTACATTCCCACAGATACGCAGTATTTT
cdr3_aa: CASSQEGDYIPTDTQYF
clone_size: many
j_call: TRBJ2-3
d_call: -
v_call: TRBV4-2

cdr3_nt: TGCGCCAGCAGGGATATCGGGACAGGGCGCAATGAAGCTTTCTTT
cdr3_aa: CASRDIGTGRNEAFF
clone_size: many
j_call: TRBJ1-1
d_call: TRBD1
v_call: TRBV10-1

cdr3_nt: TGTGCCAGCTCACCAGACAGGGCTGGGGCCAACGTCCTGACTTTC
cdr3_aa: CASSPDRAGANVLTF
clone_size: many
j_call: TRBJ2-6
d_call: TRBD1
v_call: TRBV18

cdr3_nt: TGTGCCAGCAGTTCTACTCCAGGGAATCGGCACAATGAGCAGTTCTTC
cdr3_aa: CASSSTPGNRHNEQFF
clone_size: many
j_call: TRBJ2-1
d_call: -
v_call: TRBV6-6

cdr3_nt: TGTGCCAGTAGTATAGCGACAGATTATAGCAATCAGCCCCAGCATTTT
cdr3_aa: CASSIATDYSNQPQHF
clone_size: many
j_call: TRBJ1-5
d_call: -
v_call: TRBV19

cdr3_nt: TGTGCCAGCAGTGAAACAGGGGGATCCTACAATGAGCAGTTCTTC
cdr3_aa: CASSETGGSYNEQFF
clone_size: many
j_call: TRBJ2-1
d_call: TRBD1
v_call: TRBV6-4

cdr3_nt: TGTGCCAGCAGTCCCCAGGGGGAGACCCAGTACTTC
cdr3_aa: CASSPQGETQYF
clone_size: few
j_call: TRBJ2-5
d_call: -
v_call: TRBV27

cdr3_nt: TGTGCCTGGAGTGAACTACCCGACGAGCAGTACTTC
cdr3_aa: CAWSELPDEQYF
clone_size: many
j_call: TRBJ2-7
d_call: -
v_call: TRBV30

cdr3_nt: TGTGCCAGCAGTGACTTTTGTCCCCCGGGACACCCCTGGGATACGCAGTATTTT
cdr3_aa: CASSDFCPPGHPWDTQYF
clone_size: many
j_call: TRBJ2-3
d_call: -
v_call: TRBV6-4

cdr3_nt: TGTGCCAGCAGGGACCGGGACAGGGGTTATTCACCCCTCCACTTT
cdr3_aa: CASRDRDRGYSPLHF
clone_size: few
j_call: TRBJ1-6
d_call: TRBD1
v_call: TRBV2

cdr3_nt: TGTGCCAGCAGCTTAGCTCAGCGGTCGGATGGCTACACCTTC
cdr3_aa: CASSLAQRSDGYTF
clone_size: many
j_call: TRBJ1-2
d_call: -
v_call: TRBV11-2

cdr3_nt: TGTGCCAGTAGGGGAGGCGAGCGAGACACCGGGGAGCTGTTTTTT
cdr3_aa: CASRGGERDTGELFF
clone_size: many
j_call: TRBJ2-2
d_call: -
v_call: TRBV6-1